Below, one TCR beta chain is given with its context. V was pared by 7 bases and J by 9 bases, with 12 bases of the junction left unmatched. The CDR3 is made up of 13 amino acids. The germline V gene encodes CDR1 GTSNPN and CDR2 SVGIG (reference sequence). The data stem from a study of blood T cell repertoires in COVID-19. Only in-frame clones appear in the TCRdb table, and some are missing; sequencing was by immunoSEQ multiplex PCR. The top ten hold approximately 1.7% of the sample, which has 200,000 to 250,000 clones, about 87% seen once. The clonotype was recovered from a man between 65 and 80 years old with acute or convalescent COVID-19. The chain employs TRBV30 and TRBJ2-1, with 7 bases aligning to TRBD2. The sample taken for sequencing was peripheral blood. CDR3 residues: CASGTTMLGEQFF. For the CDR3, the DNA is TGTGCCTCCGGGACTACCATGCTGGGTGAGCAGTTCTTC.